This T cell receptor beta chain was sequenced in a study of blood T cell repertoires in COVID-19. As for the study in general: Samples representing acute and convalescent COVID-19 were sourced from the United States, Italy and Spain. T cells, B-cell-depleted T cells, or PBMCs supplied cDNA or gDNA.

Per the study methods: By means of reference gene primer amplification, nucleated cell counts were estimated. This table comes from immunoSEQ multiplex PCR, and its TCRdb copy is limited to in-frame clones, with some not included. V, J and clone size derive from that table, while D and trimming were established from the DNA sequence. The table includes some 200,000 clones, around 82% detected once. Assignment of participants to cohorts was predicated upon participant-reported clinical history. The CDR3 is made up of 13 amino acids. Germline trimming cut 5 bases from V and 4 bases from J; bases unmatched to any gene: 2.

This chain connects TRBV12-3 or TRBV12-4 to TRBJ1-1, with 9 positions matching TRBD1. Sequenced input: PBMCs or T cells enriched from blood (not recorded which). The TCR originated in a woman in her forties or fifties who had been exposed to COVID-19. The CDR3 loop is CASSRDRVTEAFF. The CDR3 DNA sequence: TGTGCCAGCAGTCGGGACAGGGTCACTGAAGCTTTCTTT.